The clone carrying this TCR beta chain was seen only a few times. The data originate from a study of CDR3 diversity in severe acne. CDR1 and CDR2 (germline): SGHKS, YYEKEE (reference sequence). The V gene lost 1 base and the J gene lost 5 bases, with 18 bases spanning the gap. The CDR3 is 16 amino acids. TCRdb used MiXCR to reprocess the PCR reads, holding one entry per CDR3 protein. The data show around 94,000 distinct CDR3 sequences, approximately 47% seen once. This receptor was identified in a male donor with acne. The sample comprised blood. The gene calls are TRBV5-5 and TRBJ1-1; possible D gene TRBD1, 5 bases. CDR3 in DNA: TGTGCCAGCAGCTTGTGGCAGGGTTTCTCAGGGACTGAAGCTTTCTTT. Its protein product is CASSLWQGFSGTEAFF.